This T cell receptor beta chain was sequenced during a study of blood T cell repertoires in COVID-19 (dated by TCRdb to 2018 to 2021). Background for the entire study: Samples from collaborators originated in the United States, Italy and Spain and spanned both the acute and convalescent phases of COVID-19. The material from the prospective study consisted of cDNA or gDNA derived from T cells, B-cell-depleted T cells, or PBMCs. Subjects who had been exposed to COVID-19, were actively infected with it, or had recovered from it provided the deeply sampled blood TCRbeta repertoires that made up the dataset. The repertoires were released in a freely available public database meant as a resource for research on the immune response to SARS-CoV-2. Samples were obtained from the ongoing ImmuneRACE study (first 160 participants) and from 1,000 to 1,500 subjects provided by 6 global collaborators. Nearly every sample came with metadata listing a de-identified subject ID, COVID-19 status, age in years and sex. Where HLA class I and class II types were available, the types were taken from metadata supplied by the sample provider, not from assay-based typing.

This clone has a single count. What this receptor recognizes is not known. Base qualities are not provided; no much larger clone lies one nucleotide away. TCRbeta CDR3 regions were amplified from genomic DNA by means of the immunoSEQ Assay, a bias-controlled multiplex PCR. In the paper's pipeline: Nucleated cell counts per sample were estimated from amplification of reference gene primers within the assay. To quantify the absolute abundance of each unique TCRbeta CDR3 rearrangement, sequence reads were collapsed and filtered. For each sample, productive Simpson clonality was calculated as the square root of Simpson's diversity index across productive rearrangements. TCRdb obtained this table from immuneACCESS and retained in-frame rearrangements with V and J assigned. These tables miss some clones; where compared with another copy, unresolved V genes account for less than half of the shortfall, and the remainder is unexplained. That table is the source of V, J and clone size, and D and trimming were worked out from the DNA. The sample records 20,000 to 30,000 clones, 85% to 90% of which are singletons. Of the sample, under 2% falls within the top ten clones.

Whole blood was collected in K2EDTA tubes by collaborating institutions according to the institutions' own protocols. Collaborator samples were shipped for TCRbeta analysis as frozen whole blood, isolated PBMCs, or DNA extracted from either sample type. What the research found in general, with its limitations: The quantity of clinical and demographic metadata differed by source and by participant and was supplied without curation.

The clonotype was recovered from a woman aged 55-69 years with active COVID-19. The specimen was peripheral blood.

The DNA sequence follows: TGTGCCAGCAGCGTAGGGTCAGCCGGGGGGCCCACAGATACGCAGTATTTT. Its translation is CASSVGSAGGPTDTQYF. This chain joins TRBV9 to TRBJ2-3; the D gene is perhaps TRBD2, on 7 matching bases. V is clipped by 0 bases and J by 2 bases, and the sequence between their germline boundaries is 16 bases long. CDR1 SGDLS and CDR2 YYNGEE were looked up in the germline V gene. The cysteine opens and the phenylalanine closes a CDR3 of 17 amino acids. Only the CDR3 portion is preserved as DNA: 51 bases, with reading frame beginning at the first base.